Presented here are 2 T cell receptor beta chains from one specimen sequenced in a study of T cell responses to AZD1222 COVID-19 vaccine. Profiled with immunoSEQ multiplex PCR; TCRdb holds only in-frame clones, not every one. Of around 130,000 clones in the sample, approximately 88% were seen once. The sequencing used peripheral blood, collected 28 days after the second AZD1222 dose. These receptors originate from an adult who received the AZD1222 COVID-19 vaccine.

This clone showed up just once. V usage is TRBV7-9 and J usage is TRBJ2-3; tentative D call: TRBD1 (5 bases). Germline assignment: CDR1 SEHNR and CDR2 FQNEAQ (reference sequence). Trimming left V 3 bases short and J 4 bases short, with 14 bases between. The CDR3 length is 15 residues. The CDR3 nucleotides read TGTGCCAGCAGCTTGGGTGCGCAGGGTGCAGATACGCAGTATTTT. Translated, it gives CASSLGAQGADTQYF.

The chain joins TRBV6-5 to TRBJ1-5, with D perhaps TRBD1 (5 bases). Trimming removed 2 bases at V and 6 bases at J, with 8 bases between. The CDR3 has 13 amino acids. Germline CDR1 is MNHEY and CDR2 is SVGAGI. CDR3 amino acids: CASSYAGSQPQHF. CDR3 DNA: TGTGCCAGCAGTTACGCAGGGAGTCAGCCCCAGCATTTT.